This is a list of T cell receptor beta chains from one sample in a study of neurological immune-mediated disorders. Each CDR3 protein is one row after TCRdb ran MiXCR on the 5' RACE reads. Among roughly 44,000 distinct CDR3 sequences, roughly 6% were seen once, and the ten largest hold about 0.57%. The material sequenced was CD4+ T cells from blood. The receptors derive from a woman aged 40 to 55 in good health. Each CDR3 is given with its conserved first and last residue. The order of the fields is clone size, J gene, D gene, V gene, CDR3 DNA, CDR3 protein. D genes are given only for firm matches. Clone size is shown for a subset of rows, as once, few, many or a class of expanded clone.

many	TRBJ2-7	TRBD2	TRBV20-1	TGCAGTGCGGAACCTCCGGGACTAGCGGGAAGGGGCGAGCAGTACTTC	CSAEPPGLAGRGEQYF
many	TRBJ2-3	NA	TRBV9	TGTGCCAGCAGTCGGGGCGGGACCACAGATACGCAGTATTTT	CASSRGGTTDTQYF
many	TRBJ2-1	NA	TRBV7-2	TGTGCCAGCAGCATAAGGTCGGCTCGGCAGGACTTTGAGCAGTTCTTC	CASSIRSARQDFEQFF
many	TRBJ1-2	TRBD1	TRBV14	TGTGCCAGCAGCCCGCCGGGACAGGGATTGTTTGGCTACACCTTC	CASSPPGQGLFGYTF
many	TRBJ2-5	TRBD2	TRBV20-1	TGCAGTGCTAGTCCCATCACCGGGACTAGCGGGAGACAAGAGACCCAGTACTTC	CSASPITGTSGRQETQYF
many	TRBJ2-2	TRBD2	TRBV5-1	TGCGCCAGCAGCTTGGAAGCTAGCGGGAGACTCACCGGGGAGCTGTTTTTT	CASSLEASGRLTGELFF
many	TRBJ2-1	NA	TRBV18	TGTGCCAGCTCACCCGGACGGACGCCTTACAATGAGCAGTTCTTC	CASSPGRTPYNEQFF
many	TRBJ1-1	NA	TRBV3-1	TGTGCCAGCAGCCAAGAACCCGCAGGGATCACTGAAGCTTTCTTT	CASSQEPAGITEAFF
many	TRBJ1-1	NA	TRBV5-1	TGCGCCAGCAGCTTGAAGGTGGGGTGGAACACTGAAGCTTTCTTT	CASSLKVGWNTEAFF
many	TRBJ2-2	NA	TRBV28	TGTGCCAGCAGTTTCACCCGATGGCTAGCTGATCCCACCGGGGAGCTGTTTTTT	CASSFTRWLADPTGELFF
many	TRBJ2-5	TRBD2	TRBV29-1	TGCAGCGTGGGAGCGGGAGTTTTTGAGACCCAGTACTTC	CSVGAGVFETQYF
many	TRBJ2-3	TRBD2	TRBV7-7	TGTGCCAGCAGCTTAGGGACTAGCGGCTCAGATACGCAGTATTTT	CASSLGTSGSDTQYF
many	TRBJ2-7	TRBD2	TRBV2	TGTGCCAGCAGCGCTCTAGAAAGCGGGAGTACCTACGAGCAGTACTTC	CASSALESGSTYEQYF
many	TRBJ1-2	NA	TRBV9	TGTGCCAGCAGCCCCGGCTCGAACAAAGACTATGGCTACACCTTC	CASSPGSNKDYGYTF
many	TRBJ1-5	NA	TRBV20-1	TGCAGTGCTAGAGTCGGGGGGGGCAATCAGCCCCAGCATTTT	CSARVGGGNQPQHF
many	TRBJ1-6	NA	TRBV20-1	TGCAGTGCTAGAGATAGCAGGGGTAATTCACCCCTCCACTTT	CSARDSRGNSPLHF
many	TRBJ2-7	NA	TRBV20-1	TGCAGTGCCGCTTTCTCATCCAACTTTTACGAGCAGTACTTC	CSAAFSSNFYEQYF
many	TRBJ2-2	TRBD1	TRBV5-1	TGCGCCAGCAGACCTCCGGGACAGGCGAACACCGGGGAGCTGTTTTTT	CASRPPGQANTGELFF
many	TRBJ2-7	TRBD1	TRBV5-1	TGCGCCAGCGGGACCTACAGGGGCGAATCCTACGAGCAGTACTTC	CASGTYRGESYEQYF
many	TRBJ2-5	NA	TRBV28	TGTGCCAGCTCTGAGGGGGGACGGGGAGAGACCCAGTACTTC	CASSEGGRGETQYF
many	TRBJ2-7	TRBD2	TRBV20-1	TGCAGTGCCAACACCCCCGGGACTAGCGGGGGGATCTACGAGCAGTACTTC	CSANTPGTSGGIYEQYF
many	TRBJ1-1	NA	TRBV5-1	TGCGCCAGCAGCTCTTATCCAGGGGAGGGCACTGAAGCTTTCTTT	CASSSYPGEGTEAFF
NA	TRBJ1-1	NA	TRBV10-2	TGCGCCAGCAGTGAGATTTCGTGGAAGGGACTTGCCACTGAAGCTTTCTTT	CASSEISWKGLATEAFF
many	TRBJ2-5	NA	TRBV7-2	TGTGCCAGCAGCTTAGATGGGAAGATGAAAGAGACCCAGTACTTC	CASSLDGKMKETQYF
many	TRBJ1-6	NA	TRBV7-9	TGTGCCAGCAGCTTAGGATTTGAATGGTTGCAAGGGGGTTTCTCACCCCTCCACTTT	CASSLGFEWLQGGFSPLHF
many	TRBJ2-1	TRBD2	TRBV12-3/TRBV12-4	TGTGCCAGCAGTTTATCGGCTGCGGGAGGGATTTACAATGAGCAGTTCTTC	CASSLSAAGGIYNEQFF
many	TRBJ1-2	TRBD1	TRBV6-5	TGTGCCAGCCGCCGAACAGGGGAGGACTATGGCTACACCTTC	CASRRTGEDYGYTF
many	TRBJ1-2	TRBD1	TRBV27	TGTGCCAGCGGAACCAGGCAGGGGGCTTTAGGTGGCTACACCTTC	CASGTRQGALGGYTF
few	TRBJ2-7	TRBD1	TRBV18	TGTGCCAGCTCACCGACAGGGCAAAACGAGCAGTACTTC	CASSPTGQNEQYF
many	TRBJ1-3	NA	TRBV28	TGTGCCAGCAGTTGGCAGTTATCTGGAAACACCATATATTTT	CASSWQLSGNTIYF
NA	TRBJ1-1	NA	TRBV5-5	TGTGCCAGCAGCCTGGGACCGGTGAGTAACACTGAAGCTTTCTTT	CASSLGPVSNTEAFF
many	TRBJ2-1	NA	TRBV11-2	TGTGCCAGCAGCCAAAATGAGGGTGAGCAGTTCTTC	CASSQNEGEQFF
many	TRBJ1-4	NA	TRBV6-5	TGTGCCAGCAGTTACCGTGTAGGGGGGAAAGCAACTAATGAAAAACTGTTTTTT	CASSYRVGGKATNEKLFF
many	TRBJ2-1	NA	TRBV6-5	TGTGCCAGCAGGTCCCCGGCAAACCGTGAGCAGTTCTTC	CASRSPANREQFF
many	TRBJ2-5	NA	TRBV28	TGTGCCAGGGGATGGGTAGCGTCAGCGACCCAGTACTTC	CARGWVASATQYF
many	TRBJ2-1	TRBD2	TRBV5-1	TGCGCCAGCAGCCCGGGACTAGCGGGAGAATTGATGTTCTTC	CASSPGLAGELMFF
few	TRBJ2-3	TRBD2	TRBV30	TGTGCCTGGAGTGACTCTAGCGGGCCTGATACGCAGTATTTT	CAWSDSSGPDTQYF
many	TRBJ2-2	NA	TRBV29-1	TGCAGCGCCGCGGACAGAAACACCGGGGAGCTGTTTTTT	CSAADRNTGELFF
many	TRBJ2-6	TRBD1	TRBV29-1	TGCAGCGTCACGGGACAGGGGGCGGGGGCTGGGGCCAACGTCCTGACTTTC	CSVTGQGAGAGANVLTF
many	TRBJ2-2	TRBD2	TRBV29-1	TGCAGCGCTAGGACTAGCGGGAGTTCGTGGACCGGGGAGCTGTTTTTT	CSARTSGSSWTGELFF
many	TRBJ2-6	TRBD1	TRBV6-5	TGTGCCAGCAGTCCCGGACAGGGTCTACGCTCTGGGGCCAACGTCCTGACTTTC	CASSPGQGLRSGANVLTF
many	TRBJ2-1	NA	TRBV15	TGTGCCACCAGCACCGGGGGGCGGAGATACAATGAGCAGTTCTTC	CATSTGGRRYNEQFF
NA	TRBJ2-7	NA	TRBV30	TGTGCCTGGGGGGAGGGGGTTTACGAGCAGTACTTC	CAWGEGVYEQYF
many	TRBJ1-2	TRBD1	TRBV28	TGTGCCAGCAGTTTTCCCGGGACGAGGGGACAGAACTATGGCTACACCTTC	CASSFPGTRGQNYGYTF
many	TRBJ1-2	NA	TRBV28	TGTGCCAGCAGTTCGAAGATCTATGGCTACACCTTC	CASSSKIYGYTF
many	TRBJ2-5	TRBD2	TRBV9	TGTGCCAGCAGCGCGGGGGAGGGGAGAAAGACCCAGTACTTC	CASSAGEGRKTQYF
many	TRBJ2-3	NA	TRBV11-2	TGTGCCAGCAGCTTATTTGCGCCAGGGAGCACAGATACGCAGTATTTT	CASSLFAPGSTDTQYF
medium-sized	TRBJ2-3	TRBD2	TRBV4-2	TGTGCCAGCAGCCCGGGCCTAGCGGGAGGCACCACAGATACGCAGTATTTT	CASSPGLAGGTTDTQYF
many	TRBJ1-2	NA	TRBV28	TGTGCCAGCAGTTTAAGGGAGCGCTACACCTTC	CASSLRERYTF
NA	TRBJ2-3	TRBD2	TRBV20-1	TGCAGTGCTAGAGTTCGGAGCGGGGGGCCTCGCACAGATACGCAGTATTTT	CSARVRSGGPRTDTQYF
many	TRBJ1-2	NA	TRBV9	TGTGCCAGCAGCCACCGCAACGAAGGGGAAGGCTACACCTTC	CASSHRNEGEGYTF
many	TRBJ2-7	TRBD2	TRBV5-6	TGTGCCAGCAGACCCGGGACTAGCGGCTTCTACGAGCAGTACTTC	CASRPGTSGFYEQYF
many	TRBJ2-2	TRBD2	TRBV7-9	TGTGCCAGCAGCCCTACTACTAGCGTACCTGGGGAGCTGTTTTTT	CASSPTTSVPGELFF
many	TRBJ2-1	NA	TRBV5-1	TGCGCCAGCAGCCCCAGCTCCTACAATGAGCAGTTCTTC	CASSPSSYNEQFF
many	TRBJ2-6	NA	TRBV9	TGTGCCAGCAGTTCGGGAGTAGTGTCTGGGGCCAACGTCCTGACTTTC	CASSSGVVSGANVLTF
many	TRBJ2-1	NA	TRBV28	TGTGCCAGCAGTTTCCGACGAGCCGATAATGAGCAGTTCTTC	CASSFRRADNEQFF
many	TRBJ1-1	NA	TRBV20-1	TGCAGTGCTACGGGACCGGGGGCGAACACTGAAGCTTTCTTT	CSATGPGANTEAFF
many	TRBJ2-2	NA	TRBV29-1	TGCAGCGTTGATATCGGAAGGAGCGGGGAGCTGTTTTTT	CSVDIGRSGELFF
many	TRBJ1-5	TRBD1	TRBV20-1	TGCAGTGCTAGAACAGGGGGTCAGCCCCAGCATTTT	CSARTGGQPQHF
few	TRBJ2-7	NA	TRBV20-1	TGCAGTGCTAGAAACACAGATAGCTCCTACGAGCAGTACTTC	CSARNTDSSYEQYF